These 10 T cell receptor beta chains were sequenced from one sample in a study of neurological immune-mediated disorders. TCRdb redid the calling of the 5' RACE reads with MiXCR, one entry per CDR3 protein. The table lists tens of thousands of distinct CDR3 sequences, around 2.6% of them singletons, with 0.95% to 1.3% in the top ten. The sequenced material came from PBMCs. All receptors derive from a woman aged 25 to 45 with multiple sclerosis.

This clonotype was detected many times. For the CDR3, the DNA is TGTGCCAGCAGTCAAAGCGGGAGAAATGGGGAGCAGTTCTTC. Translated: CASSQSGRNGEQFF. The chain combines TRBV12-3 or TRBV12-4 with TRBJ2-1; the match to TRBD2 covers 8 bases. The junction had 10 bases not matched to a gene; V was cut back by 5 bases and J by 10 bases. CDR3 length: 14 residues.

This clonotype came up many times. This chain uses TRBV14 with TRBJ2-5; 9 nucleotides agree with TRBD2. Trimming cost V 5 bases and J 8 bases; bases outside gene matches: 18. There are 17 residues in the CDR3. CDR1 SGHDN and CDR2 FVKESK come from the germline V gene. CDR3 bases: TGTGCCAGCAGCTCCTTAACCCTGGCTAGCGGGAAGAGAACCCAGTACTTC. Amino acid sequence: CASSSLTLASGKRTQYF. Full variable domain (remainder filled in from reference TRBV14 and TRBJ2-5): EAGVTQFPSHSVIEKGQTVTLRCDPISGHDNLYWYRRVMGKEIKFLLHFVKESKQDESGMPNNRFLAERTGGTYSTLKVQPAELEDSGVYFCASSSLTLASGKRTQYFGPGTRLLVL.

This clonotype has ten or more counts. In nucleotides, the CDR3 is TGTGCCAGCAGCTTGGGGGGTCGTAGGACAGGGCCTCCTGAAGCTTTCTTT. Protein product: CASSLGGRRTGPPEAFF. The chain joins TRBV5-6 to TRBJ1-1; 8 bases are a match to TRBD1. Germline V gene sequence: CDR1 SGHDT, CDR2 YYEEEE. The junction had 13 bases not matched to a gene; V was cut back by 0 bases and J by 6 bases. This CDR3 has 17 residues. Together with reference TRBV5-6 and TRBJ1-1, the CDR3 gives the full variable domain: DAGVTQSPTHLIKTRGQQVTLRCSPKSGHDTVSWYQQALGQGPQFIFQYYEEEERQRGNFPDRFSGHQFPNYSSELNVNALLLGDSALYLCASSLGGRRTGPPEAFFGQGTRLTVV.

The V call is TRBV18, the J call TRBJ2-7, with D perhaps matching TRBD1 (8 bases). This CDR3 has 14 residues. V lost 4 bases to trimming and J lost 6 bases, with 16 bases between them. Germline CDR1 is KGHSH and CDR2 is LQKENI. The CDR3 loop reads CASSQDREGFEQYF. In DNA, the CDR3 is TGTGCCAGCTCACAGGACAGGGAGGGTTTCGAGCAGTACTTC. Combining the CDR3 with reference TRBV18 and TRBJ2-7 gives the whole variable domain NAGVMQNPRHLVRRRGQEARLRCSPMKGHSHVYWYRQLPEEGLKFMVYLQKENIIDESGMPKERFSAEFPKEGPSILRIQQVVRGDSAAYFCASSQDREGFEQYFGPGTRLTVT.

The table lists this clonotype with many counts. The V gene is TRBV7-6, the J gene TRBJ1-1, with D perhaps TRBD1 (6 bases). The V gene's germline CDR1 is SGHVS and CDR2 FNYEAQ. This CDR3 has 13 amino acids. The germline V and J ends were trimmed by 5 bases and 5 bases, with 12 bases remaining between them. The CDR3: CASSKQGYTEAFF. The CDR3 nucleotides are TGTGCCAGCAGCAAACAGGGATATACTGAAGCTTTCTTT. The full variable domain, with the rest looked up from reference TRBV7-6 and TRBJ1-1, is GAGVSQSPRYKVTKRGQDVALRCDPISGHVSLYWYRQALGQGPEFLTYFNYEAQQDKSGLPNDRFSAERPEGSISTLTIQRTEQRDSAMYRCASSKQGYTEAFFGQGTRLTVV.

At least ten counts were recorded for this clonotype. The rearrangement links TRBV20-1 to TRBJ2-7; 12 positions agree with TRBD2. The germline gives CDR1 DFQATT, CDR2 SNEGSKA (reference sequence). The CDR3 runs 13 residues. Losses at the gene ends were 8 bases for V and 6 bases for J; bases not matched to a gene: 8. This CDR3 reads CSPRLAGVGEQYF. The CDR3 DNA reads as TGCAGTCCCAGACTAGCGGGAGTTGGCGAGCAGTACTTC.

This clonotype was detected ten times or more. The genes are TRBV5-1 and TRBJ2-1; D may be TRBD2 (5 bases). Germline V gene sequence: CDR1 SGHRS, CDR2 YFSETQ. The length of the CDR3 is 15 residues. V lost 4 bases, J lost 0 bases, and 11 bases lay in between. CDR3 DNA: TGCGCCAGCAGCCGAAGCGGAACCTCCTACAATGAGCAGTTCTTC. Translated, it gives CASSRSGTSYNEQFF.

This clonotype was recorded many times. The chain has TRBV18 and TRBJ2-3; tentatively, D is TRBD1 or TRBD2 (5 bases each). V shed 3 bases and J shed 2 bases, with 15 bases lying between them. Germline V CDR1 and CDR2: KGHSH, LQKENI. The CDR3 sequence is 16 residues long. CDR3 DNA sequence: TGTGCCAGCTCACCGCTTGGGACCGCACCCACAGATACGCAGTATTTT. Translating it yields CASSPLGTAPTDTQYF. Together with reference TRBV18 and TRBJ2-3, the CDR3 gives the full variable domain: NAGVMQNPRHLVRRRGQEARLRCSPMKGHSHVYWYRQLPEEGLKFMVYLQKENIIDESGMPKERFSAEFPKEGPSILRIQQVVRGDSAAYFCASSPLGTAPTDTQYFGPGTRLTVL.

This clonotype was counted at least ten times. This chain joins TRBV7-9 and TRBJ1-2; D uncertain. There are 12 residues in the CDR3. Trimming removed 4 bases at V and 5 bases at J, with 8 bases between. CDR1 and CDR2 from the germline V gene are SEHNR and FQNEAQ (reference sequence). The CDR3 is CASSSTSYGYTF. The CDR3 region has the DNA TGTGCCAGCAGCTCGACCAGTTATGGCTACACCTTC.

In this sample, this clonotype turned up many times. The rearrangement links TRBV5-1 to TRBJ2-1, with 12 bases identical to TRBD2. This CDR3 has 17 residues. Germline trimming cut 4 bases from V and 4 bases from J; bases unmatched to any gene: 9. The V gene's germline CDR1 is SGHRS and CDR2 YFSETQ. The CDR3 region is CASSLGLAGKLYNEQFF. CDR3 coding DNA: TGCGCCAGCAGCCTGGGACTAGCGGGTAAACTATACAATGAGCAGTTCTTC.